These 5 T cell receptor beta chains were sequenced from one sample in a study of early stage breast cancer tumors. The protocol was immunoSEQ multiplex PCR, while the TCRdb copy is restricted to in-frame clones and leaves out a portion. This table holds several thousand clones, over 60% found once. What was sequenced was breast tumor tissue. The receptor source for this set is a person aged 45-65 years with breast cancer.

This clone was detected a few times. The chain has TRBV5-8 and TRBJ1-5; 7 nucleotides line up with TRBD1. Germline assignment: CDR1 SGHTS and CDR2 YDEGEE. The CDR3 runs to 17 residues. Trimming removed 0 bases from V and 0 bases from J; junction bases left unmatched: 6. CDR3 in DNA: TGTGCCAGCAGCTTGGCCCTGACAGGGTATAGCAATCAGCCCCAGCATTTT. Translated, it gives CASSLALTGYSNQPQHF. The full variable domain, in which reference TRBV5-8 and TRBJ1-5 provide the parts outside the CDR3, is EAGVTQSPTHLIKTRGQQATLRCSPISGHTSVYWYQQALGLGLQFLLWYDEGEERNRGNFPPRFSGRQFPNYSSELNVNALELEDSALYLCASSLALTGYSNQPQHFGDGTRLSIL.

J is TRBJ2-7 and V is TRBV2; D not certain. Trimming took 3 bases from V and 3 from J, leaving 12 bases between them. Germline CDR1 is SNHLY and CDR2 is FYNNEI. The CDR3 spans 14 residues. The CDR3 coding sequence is TGTGCCAGCAGTGATGGTCAGTCGAACTACGAGCAGTACTTC. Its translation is CASSDGQSNYEQYF.

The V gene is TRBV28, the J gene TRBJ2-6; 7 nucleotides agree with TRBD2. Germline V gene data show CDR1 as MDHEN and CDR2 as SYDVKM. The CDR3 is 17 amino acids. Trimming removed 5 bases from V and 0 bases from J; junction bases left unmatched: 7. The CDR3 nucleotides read TGTGCCAGCAGTACCGGGGGGTTAAGCTCTGGGGCCAACGTCCTGACTTTC. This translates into CASSTGGLSSGANVLTF.

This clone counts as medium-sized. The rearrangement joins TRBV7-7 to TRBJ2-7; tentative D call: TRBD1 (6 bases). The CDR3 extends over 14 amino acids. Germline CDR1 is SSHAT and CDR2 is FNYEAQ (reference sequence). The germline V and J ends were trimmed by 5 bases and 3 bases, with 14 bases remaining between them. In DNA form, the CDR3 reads TGTGCCAGCAGCCAGCCGGGACAAAACTACGAGCAGTACTTC. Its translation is CASSQPGQNYEQYF.

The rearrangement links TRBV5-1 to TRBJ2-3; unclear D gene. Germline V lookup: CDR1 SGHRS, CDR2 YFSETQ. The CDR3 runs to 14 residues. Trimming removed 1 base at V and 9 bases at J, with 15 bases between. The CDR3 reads CASSLTTSGNTQYF. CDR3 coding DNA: TGCGCCAGCAGCTTGACTACATCGGGTAACACGCAGTATTTT.